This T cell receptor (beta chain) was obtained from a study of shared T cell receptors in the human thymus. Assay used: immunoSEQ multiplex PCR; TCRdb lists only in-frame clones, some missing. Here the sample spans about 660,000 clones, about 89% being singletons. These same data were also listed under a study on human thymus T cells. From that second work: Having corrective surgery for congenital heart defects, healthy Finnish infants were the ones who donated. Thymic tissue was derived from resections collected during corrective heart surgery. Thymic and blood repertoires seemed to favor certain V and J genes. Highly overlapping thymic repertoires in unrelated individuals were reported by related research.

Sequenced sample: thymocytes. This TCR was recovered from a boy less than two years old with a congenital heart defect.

The CDR3 DNA follows: TGTGCCAGCAGTCAAGGACAGGTCGAAGCTTTCTTT. It yields the protein CASSQGQVEAFF. This rearrangement joins TRBV6-5 to TRBJ1-1, with TRBD1 matching over 7 bases. J was trimmed by 8 bases and V by 5 bases; bases with no gene match: 5. CDR3 size: 12 residues. Germline loops: CDR1 MNHEY, CDR2 SVGAGI.